This entry lists 25 T cell receptor beta chains sequenced from one sample in a study of beta chain features in type 1 diabetes. Overall study results and limits: People with Type 1 diabetes carried modestly yet significantly shorter TCRB CDR3s in all four CD4+ subsets.

Sequenced material consisted of expressed TCRB transcripts (all of the isolated RNA was reverse transcribed). Sequencing was performed with immunoSEQ multiplex PCR; in TCRdb, only in-frame clones are kept and a portion is missing. The sample records approximately 44,000 clones, 66% being singletons. These receptors' antigens are unknown. The sample comprised Tregs from blood. The receptors come from a woman in her late teens or twenties with type 1 diabetes.

This sequence joins TRBV14 and TRBJ2-1; 12 nucleotides align to TRBD2. Germline V gene data show CDR1 as SGHDN and CDR2 as FVKESK. This CDR3 is 15 amino acids long. J was trimmed by 4 bases and V by 6 bases; bases with no gene match: 4. The DNA for the CDR3 is TGTGCCAGCAGGCCGACTAGCGGGAGTTACAATGAGCAGTTCTTC. Residues: CASRPTSGSYNEQFF.

This sequence joins TRBV7-2 and TRBJ2-1; tentatively, D is TRBD2 (5 bases). This CDR3 is built from 16 residues. Deletions cut 5 bases from V and 7 bases from J, with 21 bases between. CDR1 and CDR2 from the germline V gene are SGHTA and FQGNSA. Here the CDR3 DNA reads TGTGCCAGCAGCAAAGGACTGGTAGTCGTGGGGAATGAGCAGTTCTTC. This encodes CASSKGLVVVGNEQFF.

This clone appeared once. V usage is TRBV5-1 and J usage is TRBJ1-3; D remains ambiguous. Per the germline V gene, CDR1 is SGHRS and CDR2 is YFSETQ. This CDR3 is 15 amino acids long. V lost 3 bases and J lost 0, with 10 bases in between. CDR3 region: CASSYAGDSGNTIYF. The CDR3 nucleotides are TGCGCCAGCAGCTACGCCGGGGACTCTGGAAACACCATATATTTT.

The chain employs TRBV4-3 and TRBJ2-7, with 7 bases fitting TRBD2. J gave up 2 bases and V 0 bases, and 7 bases lay outside the gene matches. The CDR3 covers 16 residues. Germline V gene lookup returns CDR1 LGHNA and CDR2 YSLEER. The DNA of the CDR3 is TGCGCCAGCAGCCAAGAGTTGGGGCTAGCGGCCTACGAGCAGTACTTC. Protein: CASSQELGLAAYEQYF.

This clone has just a few counts. The genes are TRBV9 and TRBJ1-6; D is possibly TRBD1 (6 bases). Germline V CDR1 and CDR2: SGDLS, YYNGEE. Trimming removed 2 bases at V and 10 bases at J, with 10 bases between. This CDR3 has 13 residues. The CDR3 protein is CASSVLQGSPLHF. The CDR3 bases are TGTGCCAGCAGCGTCCTACAGGGCTCACCCCTCCACTTT.

The CDR3 nucleotides read TGTGCCAGCAGCGGGGGTCAGGGGTTAGACAAAAACATTCAGTACTTC. Encoded protein: CASSGGQGLDKNIQYF. This chain joins TRBV5-4 and TRBJ2-4; weak D call: TRBD1 (6 bases). Germline V gene data show CDR1 as SGHNT and CDR2 as YYREEE (reference sequence). V lost 4 bases and J 3 bases, leaving 17 bases between the germline ends. The length of the CDR3 is 16 residues.

The gene calls are TRBV9 and TRBJ2-7; D perhaps matches TRBD2 (5 bases). From germline, CDR1 is SGDLS and CDR2 YYNGEE. This CDR3 comprises 15 residues. V gave up 0 bases and J gave up 2 bases, with 12 bases separating them. The CDR3 loop reads CASSVGGLMPYEQYF. In nucleotides, the CDR3 is TGTGCCAGCAGCGTAGGAGGACTCATGCCCTACGAGCAGTACTTC.

This chain uses TRBV30 with TRBJ1-1; TRBD1 matches at 7 bases. J gave up 5 bases and V 2 bases, and 5 bases lay outside the gene matches. Germline-derived CDR1 and CDR2 are GTSNPN and SVGIG (reference sequence). The CDR3 totals 13 residues. CDR3 in DNA: TGTGCCTGGAGTACCGACAGGGCGACTGAAGCTTTCTTT. Its protein is CAWSTDRATEAFF.

The V gene is TRBV14, the J gene TRBJ2-5; 8 bases match TRBD2. With V trimmed by 4 bases and J by 5 bases, 9 bases remained unmatched. There are 15 residues in the CDR3. In germline, CDR1 is SGHDN, CDR2 FVKESK. The CDR3 region is CASSPPGRGGETQYF. The CDR3 DNA reads as TGTGCCAGCAGCCCCCCGGGACGGGGGGGGGAGACCCAGTACTTC. The whole variable domain, remainder taken from reference TRBV14 and TRBJ2-5, is EAGVTQFPSHSVIEKGQTVTLRCDPISGHDNLYWYRRVMGKEIKFLLHFVKESKQDESGMPNNRFLAERTGGTYSTLKVQPAELEDSGVYFCASSPPGRGGETQYFGPGTRLLVL.

V is TRBV2 and J is TRBJ1-5; 10 bases align to TRBD1. The length of the CDR3 is 16 residues. V shed 4 bases, J shed 3 bases, and the junction held 6 bases outside the gene matches. CDR1 and CDR2 (germline): SNHLY, FYNNEI. The DNA for the CDR3 is TGTGCCAGCAGTGGGTCGACAGGGGGCCTCAATCAGCCCCAGCATTTT. Amino acids: CASSGSTGGLNQPQHF.

The chain recombines TRBV11-2 with TRBJ1-2; the D is unclear. The CDR3 has 14 amino acids. Germline CDR1 and CDR2: SGHAT and FQNNGV. The ends were cut back, 1 base at V and 5 bases at J, with 11 bases in the middle. For the CDR3, the DNA is TGTGCCAGCAGCTTAGGAAGAGGGAGTTATGGCTACACCTTC. Translated: CASSLGRGSYGYTF.

This clone came up once. The chain employs TRBV18 and TRBJ2-5; TRBD2 aligns across 7 bases. CDR1 is KGHSH, CDR2 LQKENI, per germline. V was pared by 3 bases and J by 3 bases, with 1 base of the junction left unmatched. The CDR3 covers 13 residues. CDR3 residues: CASSPGLEETQYF. Written as DNA, the CDR3 is TGTGCCAGCTCACCCGGACTAGAAGAGACCCAGTACTTC.

The V and J genes are TRBV14 and TRBJ2-7, with D hard to call. Trimming shortened V by 0 bases and J by 7 bases, and 19 bases separated the two germline ends. The CDR3 contains 16 residues. Per germline, CDR1 SGHDN and CDR2 FVKESK. The CDR3 loop reads CASSQDRQARRREQYF. CDR3 nucleotide sequence: TGTGCCAGCAGCCAAGATAGGCAGGCCAGGCGTCGGGAGCAGTACTTC. Full variable domain (rest looked up from reference TRBV14 and TRBJ2-7): EAGVTQFPSHSVIEKGQTVTLRCDPISGHDNLYWYRRVMGKEIKFLLHFVKESKQDESGMPNNRFLAERTGGTYSTLKVQPAELEDSGVYFCASSQDRQARRREQYFGPGTRLTVT.

The rearrangement uses TRBV20-1 and TRBJ2-7; TRBD1 might be the D (5 bases). CDR1 and CDR2 from the germline V gene are DFQATT and SNEGSKA (reference sequence). V gave up 8 bases and J gave up 3 bases, with 11 bases separating them. This CDR3 region has 11 residues. The CDR3 loop is CSTPTDYEQYF. The CDR3 DNA follows: TGCAGTACCCCGACAGACTACGAGCAGTACTTC.

This sequence joins TRBV6-1 and TRBJ2-3, with TRBD2 matching over 13 bases. From germline, CDR1 is MNHNS and CDR2 SASEGT. The CDR3 is 18 residues long. Trimming took 4 bases from V and 0 from J; bases not matched to a gene: 7. The DNA for the CDR3 is TGTGCCAGCAGTGGCCGACTAGCGGGGGGCTTGAGCACAGATACGCAGTATTTT. Translation gives CASSGRLAGGLSTDTQYF.

This clone has more than one count but fewer than ten. The J gene is TRBJ2-1, the V gene TRBV28, with 8 bases lining up with TRBD1. Germline CDR1 reads MDHEN; CDR2 reads SYDVKM. The CDR3 is 15 amino acids. Germline trimming cut 4 bases from V and 5 bases from J; bases unmatched to any gene: 7. The CDR3 DNA reads as TGTGCCAGCAGTTCGACAGGGGCATACAACAATGAGCAGTTCTTC. It is translated as CASSSTGAYNNEQFF.

This clone was counted only a few times. The chain uses TRBV20-1 and TRBJ2-1; possible D gene TRBD2, 5 bases. V was clipped by 3 bases and J by 8 bases, with 8 bases between them. Germline V CDR1 and CDR2: DFQATT, SNEGSKA (reference sequence). The CDR3 has 11 residues. In DNA form, the CDR3 reads TGCAGTGCTAGGAGGGTTGATGAGCAGTTCTTC. As protein: CSARRVDEQFF.

The gene calls are TRBV6-1 and TRBJ2-3, with D possibly being TRBD2 (6 bases). Germline V gives CDR1 MNHNS, CDR2 SASEGT. Trimming pared 7 bases from V and 5 bases from J, leaving 16 bases between. This CDR3 comprises 14 residues. The CDR3 protein is CASKTGVLGDTQYF. DNA for the CDR3: TGTGCCAGCAAAACGGGAGTTTTAGGAGATACGCAGTATTTT.

The CDR3 loop reads CASRVWGAYEQYF. The CDR3 DNA follows: TGCGCCAGCAGGGTGTGGGGGGCCTACGAGCAGTACTTC. V usage is TRBV5-1 and J usage is TRBJ2-7; a weak D match, TRBD2 (6 bases). Germline V gene lookup returns CDR1 SGHRS and CDR2 YFSETQ. The CDR3 has 13 residues. V was cut by 5 bases and J by 2 bases, with 11 bases left in between. Based on the CDR3 plus reference TRBV5-1 and TRBJ2-7, the full variable domain is KAGVTQTPRYLIKTRGQQVTLSCSPISGHRSVSWYQQTPGQGLQFLFEYFSETQRNKGNFPGRFSGRQFSNSRSEMNVSTLELGDSALYLCASRVWGAYEQYFGPGTRLTVT.

Only one count was recorded for this clone. The chain links TRBV5-1 to TRBJ2-3; D remains ambiguous. The V gene lost 0 bases and the J gene lost 0 bases, with 5 bases spanning the gap. The CDR3 loop spans 14 amino acids. The germline gives CDR1 SGHRS, CDR2 YFSETQ. This CDR3 is CASSLDSSTDTQYF. CDR3 nucleotides: TGCGCCAGCAGCTTGGACAGTAGCACAGATACGCAGTATTTT.

The rearrangement uses TRBV5-1 and TRBJ1-1, with 10 bases identical to TRBD1. The germline CDR1 and CDR2 sequences are SGHRS and YFSETQ. The V and J ends lost 0 bases and 4 bases, in that order; junction bases with no gene match: 6. This CDR3 contains 16 residues. CDR3 bases: TGCGCCAGCAGCTTGGAAGGACAGGGGGTAAGCACTGAAGCTTTCTTT. The encoded protein is CASSLEGQGVSTEAFF. The complete variable domain, with remaining parts taken from reference TRBV5-1 and TRBJ1-1, reads KAGVTQTPRYLIKTRGQQVTLSCSPISGHRSVSWYQQTPGQGLQFLFEYFSETQRNKGNFPGRFSGRQFSNSRSEMNVSTLELGDSALYLCASSLEGQGVSTEAFFGQGTRLTVV.

The J gene is TRBJ1-4, the V gene TRBV28; D may be TRBD1 (6 bases). V was trimmed by 5 bases and J by 2 bases, leaving 9 bases between them. The germline V gene encodes CDR1 MDHEN and CDR2 SYDVKM. This CDR3 is built from 14 residues. CDR3: CASSPTGTNEKLFF. CDR3 DNA sequence: TGTGCCAGCAGTCCAACAGGGACTAATGAAAAACTGTTTTTT. Full variable domain (missing parts from reference TRBV28 and TRBJ1-4): DVKVTQSSRYLVKRTGEKVFLECVQDMDHENMFWYRQDPGLGLRLIYFSYDVKMKEKGDIPEGYSVSREKKERFSLILESASTNQTSMYLCASSPTGTNEKLFFGSGTQLSVL.

J is TRBJ1-6 and V is TRBV25-1, with no clear D. Trimming left V 3 bases short and J 9 bases short, with 12 bases between. The CDR3 is 14 residues long. Germline lookup yields CDR1 MGHDK and CDR2 SYGVNS. Here the CDR3 DNA reads TGTGCCAGCAGTGATGGAGACTTCTCTTCACCCCTCCACTTT. It is translated as CASSDGDFSSPLHF. Drawing the rest from reference TRBV25-1 and TRBJ1-6, the complete variable domain is EADIYQTPRYLVIGTGKKITLECSQTMGHDKMYWYQQDPGMELHLIHYSYGVNSTEKGDLSSESTVSRIRTEHFPLTLESARPSHTSQYLCASSDGDFSSPLHFGNGTRLTVT.

A few counts support this clone. The gene calls are TRBV29-1 and TRBJ2-1, with a tentative D call TRBD1 (5 bases). The germline gives CDR1 SQVTM, CDR2 ANQGSEA. The CDR3 has 10 amino acids. The ends were cut back, 6 bases at V and 10 bases at J, with 10 bases in the middle. CDR3 amino acids: CSVAGLEQFF. CDR3 nucleotide sequence: TGCAGCGTGGCAGGGTTAGAGCAGTTCTTC.

The V gene is TRBV18, the J gene TRBJ2-3; TRBD1 matches 9 bases. Germline trimming cut 3 bases from V and 1 base from J; bases unmatched to any gene: 8. The CDR3 runs to 17 residues. Germline loops: CDR1 KGHSH, CDR2 LQKENI. CDR3 nucleotide sequence: TGTGCCAGCTCACCGAAAACAGGGGGCTCGGGCACAGATACGCAGTATTTT. Its protein is CASSPKTGGSGTDTQYF.